This T cell receptor (beta chain) was sequenced in a study of Tregs in tolerant kidney transplant recipients. Study as a whole: Recipients received nonmyeloablative bone marrow transplants from related graft donors, with transient mixed chimerism. General study findings and limits: Tolerant patients' donor-specific Tregs expanded beyond overall Tregs, suggesting antigen-driven growth. Findings come from small patient numbers and require larger validation. Some patients' samples used different primers over time, so nucleotide sequences weren't comparable.

TCRdb's table, derived via immunoSEQ multiplex PCR, lists solely in-frame clones and lacks some. Seen in this sample are about 48,000 clones; the ten most common clones hold roughly 0.89%. This CDR3 has 14 amino acids. Trimming removed 1 base at V and 4 bases at J, with 9 bases between. The germline gives CDR1 SGHTA, CDR2 FQGTGA. Comment on this clone: Its cognate antigen is unknown. The CDR3 is cut off 3 residues early in the read; its end comes from the germline J gene.

The sample here was CD4+ T cells from blood, taken before the transplant. The chain is built from TRBV7-3 and TRBJ2-3; maybe TRBD1 (5 bases). This TCR was recovered from a human donor who received a combined kidney and bone marrow transplant. The sequenced CDR3 bases are TGTGCCAGCAGCTTAATGGACACATCAGATACG. Amino acid sequence: CASSLMDTSDT. The full CDR3 protein reads CASSLMDTSDTQYF.